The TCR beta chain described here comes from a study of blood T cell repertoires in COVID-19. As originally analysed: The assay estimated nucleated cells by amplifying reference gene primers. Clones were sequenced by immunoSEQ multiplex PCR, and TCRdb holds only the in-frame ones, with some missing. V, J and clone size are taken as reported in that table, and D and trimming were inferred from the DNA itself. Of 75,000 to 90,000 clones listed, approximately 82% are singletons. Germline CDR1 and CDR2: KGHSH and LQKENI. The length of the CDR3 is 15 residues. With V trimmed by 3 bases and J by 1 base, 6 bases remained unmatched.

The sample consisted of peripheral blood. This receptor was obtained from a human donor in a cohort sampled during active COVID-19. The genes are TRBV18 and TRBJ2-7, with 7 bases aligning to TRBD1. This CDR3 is CASSPDRVRSYEQYF. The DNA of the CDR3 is TGTGCCAGCTCACCCGACAGGGTAAGATCCTACGAGCAGTACTTC.